Listed here are 28 T cell receptor beta chains from one sample, sequenced in a study of regulatory T cells in long-lasting Graves disease. TCR beta libraries were built with iRepertoire HTBI primers and Arm-PCR of CDR3 regions. TCRdb reprocessed the multiplex PCR reads with MiXCR, giving one entry per CDR3 protein. In the table there are around 500,000 distinct CDR3 sequences, roughly 13% of which are singletons. Regarding time point: newly diagnosed GD, antithyroid drugs for less than 3 months. RNA isolated from PBMCs was used to make the TCR library. The data were also submitted as part of a second study, on T cells in Graves' hyperthyroidism and ophthalmopathy.

Material: peripheral blood mononuclear cells (PBMCs), obtained at new diagnosis, from a patient treated with antithyroid drugs. Every receptor here comes from a man younger than 45 with Graves disease.

This clonotype has a count of ten or more. V and J are TRBV20-1 and TRBJ2-2; the D gene is possibly TRBD2 (7 bases). Germline lookup yields CDR1 DFQATT and CDR2 SNEGSKA (reference sequence). V lost 6 bases, J lost 6 bases, and 17 bases lay in between. The CDR3 totals 14 residues. CDR3 sequence: CSARGGTTAGELFF. The DNA of the CDR3 is TGCAGTGCCAGGGGTGGGACTACTGCCGGGGAGCTGTTTTTT.

This clonotype appeared many times. V usage is TRBV19 and J usage is TRBJ2-7; unclear D gene. The CDR3 loop spans 12 amino acids. V was cut by 5 bases and J by 3 bases, with 8 bases left in between. Germline V gene sequence: CDR1 LNHDA, CDR2 SQIVND (reference sequence). This chain's CDR3 is CASSGVNYEQYF. The CDR3 DNA is TGTGCCAGTAGTGGAGTTAACTACGAGCAGTACTTC.

There are many counts of this clonotype. The chain uses TRBV12-3 or TRBV12-4 and TRBJ1-2; 12 positions match TRBD1. V was pared by 5 bases and J by 7 bases, with 2 bases of the junction left unmatched. This CDR3 has 13 amino acids. In nucleotides, the CDR3 is TGTGCCAGCAGTAGGGACAGGGGGCCTGGCTACACCTTC. It specifies CASSRDRGPGYTF.

To note about this clonotype: A clone one base away is much larger, so this may be a read error. The chain recombines TRBV20-1 with TRBJ2-1; maybe TRBD1 (6 bases). This CDR3 contains 15 residues. Germline-derived CDR1 and CDR2 are DFQATT and SNEGSKA (reference sequence). CDR3 nucleotide sequence: TGCGGTGCCCTCAGGGGTTGGAGAATGGAAACTGAGCAGTTCTTC. It translates to CGALRGWRMETEQFF.

The V gene is TRBV15, the J gene TRBJ1-4; D gene ambiguous. With 8 bases removed from V and 8 bases from J, the gap between germline ends came to 15 bases. The CDR3 extends over 13 amino acids. Germline V gene sequence: CDR1 LNHNV, CDR2 YYDKDF (reference sequence). CDR3: CATCREGKEKLFF. The CDR3 nucleotides read TGTGCCACCTGCCGAGAGGGAAAGGAAAAACTGTTTTTT.

This clonotype occurred many times. The chain has TRBV19 and TRBJ1-2, with TRBD1 identical over 10 bases. Per germline, CDR1 LNHDA and CDR2 SQIVND (reference sequence). Germline trimming cut 1 base from V and 7 bases from J; bases unmatched to any gene: 6. This CDR3 is built from 15 residues. The CDR3 protein is CASSIGIGTGAGYTF. For the CDR3, the DNA is TGTGCCAGTAGTATAGGCATCGGGACAGGGGCTGGCTACACCTTC.

Comments on this clonotype: A much larger clonotype is one base distant, so this may be a read error. The chain couples TRBV6-5 to TRBJ1-1, with a weak D call TRBD1 (5 bases). CDR1 and CDR2 from the germline V gene are MNHEY and SVGAGI. CDR3 size: 15 residues. The CDR3 DNA reads TGTGCCAGCAGTTACGACGGCAGGGTGGACACTGGAGCTTTCTTT. It encodes CASSYDGRVDTGAFF.

The chain links TRBV3-1 to TRBJ1-3; D not certain. The CDR3 is 15 amino acids. CDR1 is LGHDT and CDR2 is YNNKEL in the germline V gene (reference sequence). Trimming left V 4 bases short and J 0 bases short, with 10 bases between. The CDR3: CASSPKGGSGNTIYF. CDR3 sequence (DNA): TGTGCCAGCAGCCCCAAGGGCGGCTCTGGAAACACCATATATTTT.

The gene calls are TRBV9 and TRBJ2-3, with 7 bases aligning to TRBD1. CDR1 is SGDLS, CDR2 YYNGEE, per germline. J lost 7 bases, V lost 0 bases, and 5 bases had no gene match. The CDR3 sequence is 14 residues long. CDR3 bases: TGTGCCAGCAGCGTAGCTTCAGGGGGAAATACGCAGTATTTT. It codes for CASSVASGGNTQYF.

This clonotype occurred many times. This chain joins TRBV20-1 and TRBJ1-1, with 10 positions matching TRBD1. The CDR3 is 16 residues long. Germline values: CDR1 DFQATT, CDR2 SNEGSKA (reference sequence). J lost 0 bases, V lost 5 bases, and 9 bases had no gene match. The CDR3 is CSAPVPGQGLNTEAFF. For the CDR3, the DNA is TGCAGTGCTCCAGTCCCGGGACAGGGGTTGAACACTGAAGCTTTCTTT.

This clonotype appeared many times. The V gene is TRBV28, the J gene TRBJ2-7, with 10 nucleotides matching TRBD1. With V trimmed by 5 bases and J by 6 bases, 10 bases remained unmatched. The CDR3 covers 15 residues. Germline V gene lookup returns CDR1 MDHEN and CDR2 SYDVKM. The CDR3 nucleotides read TGTGCCAGCAGTGCCCGGGACAGGGGACTCCGCGAGCAGTACTTC. This translates into CASSARDRGLREQYF.

Turning to this clonotype: A single base separates this from a much larger clone, so it may be a read error. The V gene is TRBV7-2, the J gene TRBJ2-1, with TRBD2 as a possible D gene (6 bases). Trimming shortened V by 7 bases and J by 1 base, and 17 bases separated the two germline ends. CDR3 length: 16 amino acids. Germline CDR1 reads SGHTA; CDR2 reads FQGNSA. CDR3 sequence (DNA): TGTGCCAGCAACTCCCCGACTAGTAGGTCCTACAATGAGCAGTTCTTC. It yields the protein CASNSPTSRSYNEQFF.

This clonotype was found many times. The genes are TRBV29-1 and TRBJ2-7, with D perhaps TRBD2 (6 bases). CDR1 and CDR2 from the germline V gene are SQVTM and ANQGSEA. The CDR3 sequence is 13 residues long. Trimming took 3 bases from V and 6 from J, leaving 15 bases between them. Here the CDR3 DNA reads TGCAGCGTTGACGGGGGTCGGGTTTCCGAGCAGTACTTC. It encodes CSVDGGRVSEQYF.

The sample holds many counts of this clonotype. The chain links TRBV7-9 to TRBJ2-1; the D call may be TRBD1 or TRBD2 (5 bases each). This CDR3 has 13 amino acids. Trimming pared 7 bases from V and 7 bases from J, leaving 14 bases between. Germline V CDR1 and CDR2: SEHNR, FQNEAQ (reference sequence). CDR3 coding DNA: TGTGCCAGCACTGGGACGGCCAGGAATGAGCAGTTCTTC. Protein: CASTGTARNEQFF.

Ten or more counts support this clonotype. CDR3 DNA sequence: TGTGCCAGCAGTTGGTGGGAGTCAGAGACCCAGTACTTC. Its protein is CASSWWESETQYF. V gene TRBV12-3 or TRBV12-4 combines with J gene TRBJ2-5; a weak D match, TRBD2 (5 bases). The CDR3 is 13 amino acids. V lost 4 bases and J lost 4, with 10 bases in between.

The CDR3 bases are TGCAGTGCCAACAGGGGGCTGAACACTGAAGCTTTCTTT. Translating gives CSANRGLNTEAFF. V and J are TRBV20-1 and TRBJ1-1; TRBD1 matches 9 bases. CDR1 DFQATT and CDR2 SNEGSKA come from the germline V gene (reference sequence). V lost 6 bases and J lost 0; bases outside the gene matches: 2. CDR3 length: 13 residues.

This clonotype was seen at least ten times. This chain connects TRBV5-1 to TRBJ2-2; D is unresolved. The CDR3 loop spans 17 amino acids. Germline V gives CDR1 SGHRS, CDR2 YFSETQ. The V gene lost 1 base and the J gene lost 3 bases, with 16 bases spanning the gap. In DNA, the CDR3 is TGCGCCAGCAGCTTGAAAGTGAGATCCTTCGACACCGGGGAGCTGTTTTTT. Translation: CASSLKVRSFDTGELFF. The complete variable domain, with remaining parts taken from reference TRBV5-1 and TRBJ2-2, reads KAGVTQTPRYLIKTRGQQVTLSCSPISGHRSVSWYQQTPGQGLQFLFEYFSETQRNKGNFPGRFSGRQFSNSRSEMNVSTLELGDSALYLCASSLKVRSFDTGELFFGEGSRLTVL.

Ten or more counts support this clonotype. The J gene is TRBJ2-7, the V gene TRBV3-1, with 7 nucleotides matching TRBD1. The germline V gene has CDR1 LGHDT and CDR2 YNNKEL (reference sequence). The CDR3 is 13 residues long. With V trimmed by 7 bases and J by 0 bases, 3 bases remained unmatched. CDR3 in DNA: TGTGCCAGCAAGGGGACAGTCTCCTACGAGCAGTACTTC. Its protein product is CASKGTVSYEQYF.

The rearrangement uses TRBV28 and TRBJ1-1; maybe TRBD1 (6 bases). Germline lookup yields CDR1 MDHEN and CDR2 SYDVKM. The V end lost 5 bases, the J end lost 11 bases, and 15 bases lay between the germline ends. The CDR3 is made up of 12 amino acids. Written as DNA, the CDR3 is TGTGCCAGCAGTCCGGGGGCAGCTGGCGCTTTCTTT. Translation: CASSPGAAGAFF.

This clonotype was recorded many times. The V and J genes are TRBV7-3 and TRBJ2-5; the D gene is possibly TRBD2 (6 bases). The CDR3 contains 14 residues. V lost 3 bases and J lost 5, with 13 bases in between. CDR1 and CDR2 (germline): SGHTA, FQGTGA. CDR3 in DNA: TGTGCCAGCAGCTTTCGGGGGAGCAGGGAGACCCAGTACTTC. Its translation: CASSFRGSRETQYF. Drawing the rest from reference TRBV7-3 and TRBJ2-5, the complete variable domain is GAGVSQTPSNKVTEKGKYVELRCDPISGHTALYWYRQSLGQGPEFLIYFQGTGAADDSGLPNDRFFAVRPEGSVSTLKIQRTERGDSAVYLCASSFRGSRETQYFGPGTRLLVL.

With respect to this clonotype: This sequence may be a read error, since a much larger clone differs from it by one base. The CDR3 spells CSAFQGLAGGGGYEQYF. Here the CDR3 DNA reads TGCAGTGCTTTCCAGGGACTAGCGGGAGGGGGAGGCTACGAGCAGTACTTC. This sequence joins TRBV20-1 and TRBJ2-7; 16 bases fit TRBD2. The CDR3 is 17 amino acids. Germline V gene sequence: CDR1 DFQATT, CDR2 SNEGSKA (reference sequence). The J segment lost 3 bases and the V segment lost 5 bases, leaving 10 bases of the junction unmatched.

This chain uses TRBV9 with TRBJ1-5; D gene unclear. V lost 0 bases and J lost 5, with 12 bases in between. CDR3 length: 15 residues. In germline, CDR1 is SGDLS, CDR2 YYNGEE. The CDR3 nucleotides read TGTGCCAGCAGCGTAGGGGGAGATCCCCATCAGCCCCAGCATTTT. Translating gives CASSVGGDPHQPQHF.

This rearrangement joins TRBV18 to TRBJ1-5, with 8 bases lining up with TRBD1. Germline assignment: CDR1 KGHSH and CDR2 LQKENI. This CDR3 region has 14 residues. V lost 5 bases to trimming and J lost 7 bases; unmatched junction nucleotides: 7. The DNA of the CDR3 is TGTGCCAGCTCATCGACAGGGGCCCTACAGCCCCAGCATTTT. This sequence encodes CASSSTGALQPQHF.

This clonotype was counted only a few times. The rearrangement uses TRBV6-5 and TRBJ1-2; perhaps TRBD1 as D (5 bases). The CDR3 loop spans 15 amino acids. V dropped 2 bases and J dropped 1 base, with 11 bases sitting between them. The germline gives CDR1 MNHEY, CDR2 SVGAGI. For the CDR3, the DNA is TGTGCCAGCAGTTACCGCTCGGGGGGTAACTATGGCTACACCTTC. Protein: CASSYRSGGNYGYTF.

Many counts were recorded for this clonotype. This chain joins TRBV24-1 and TRBJ2-3; 14 positions agree with TRBD2. The CDR3 extends over 16 amino acids. The germline gives CDR1 KGHDR, CDR2 SFDVKD. V trimming: 4 bases; J trimming: 4 bases; junction bases outside the gene matches: 3. CDR3 nucleotide sequence: TGTGCCACCAGTGACCCGGGACTAGCGGGAGCAGATACGCAGTATTTT. This translates into CATSDPGLAGADTQYF.

This clonotype was recorded many times. The chain uses TRBV3-1 and TRBJ1-5, with D possibly matching TRBD1 (6 bases). CDR3 size: 14 residues. With 4 bases removed from V and 7 bases from J, the gap between germline ends came to 14 bases. Germline V gene data show CDR1 as LGHDT and CDR2 as YNNKEL (reference sequence). CDR3 region: CASSPPGRGQPQHF. CDR3 DNA: TGTGCCAGCAGCCCCCCTGGCAGGGGCCAGCCCCAGCATTTT.

This clonotype was seen at least ten times. This chain connects TRBV7-9 to TRBJ2-1; D gene ambiguous. Trimming took off 4 bases at V and 12 bases at J, with 7 bases between the two ends. There are 10 residues in the CDR3. Per the germline V gene, CDR1 is SEHNR and CDR2 is FQNEAQ (reference sequence). The CDR3 DNA follows: TGTGCCAGCAGCTCAGGTTTGCAGTTCTTC. Amino acids: CASSSGLQFF. The full variable domain, completed using reference TRBV7-9 and TRBJ2-1, is DTGVSQNPRHKITKRGQNVTFRCDPISEHNRLYWYRQTLGQGPEFLTYFQNEAQLEKSRLLSDRFSAERPKGSFSTLEIQRTEQGDSAMYLCASSSGLQFFGPGTRLTVL.

This clonotype was counted ten times or more. V and J are TRBV11-2 and TRBJ2-2; 10 nucleotides align to TRBD1. Germline CDR1 reads SGHAT; CDR2 reads FQNNGV. After removal of 5 bases from V and 4 bases from J, the junction contained 4 bases not matched to a gene. The CDR3 length is 15 residues. CDR3 DNA sequence: TGTGCCAGCAGCCCCCGGACAGGGGGCACCGGGGAGCTGTTTTTT. This codes for CASSPRTGGTGELFF.